Listed below are T cell receptor beta chains from one sample, sequenced in a study of somatic mutations in cytotoxic T cells in rheumatoid arthritis. Here immunoSEQ multiplex PCR was the method, and the copy in TCRdb shows in-frame clones only, minus some. The data show about 6,600 clones, 70% seen once. Sequenced input: CD8+ T cells sorted from blood. These receptors all come from a middle-aged man in good health. The CDR3 runs from the conserved cysteine through the conserved F or W. Expanded clones get a size class; other rows say once, few or many, or leave the size out.

clone_size	v_call	cdr3_aa
NA	TRBV6-5	CASSYSQGNTEAFF
NA	TRBV19	CASIAQGAYQPQHF
NA	TRBV7-2	CASSLAPLNTEAFF
NA	TRBV19	CASSISLGGGTQYF
few	TRBV4-2	CASRLIGQDNEQFF
few	TRBV6-5	CASSYTGGVSYGYTF
NA	TRBV6-5	CASSYGLAGNNEQFF
NA	TRBV15	CATSRDGGSGANVLTF
NA	TRBV27	CASRTTWGVTEAFF
NA	TRBV15	CATSRAGRGNEQYF
NA	TRBV4-1	CASSQEGSSGDEQYF
NA	TRBV14	CASSQPVGLAGLKSQETQYF
NA	TRBV6-1	CASRVNNEKLFF
medium-sized	TRBV29-1	CSVTDGFRDQPQHF
NA	TRBV11-2	CASSLYTGAGYEQYF
NA	TRBV6-6	CASSYDSQETQYF
NA	TRBV14	CASSHVWNTGELFF
NA	TRBV9	CASSVGGLGMEAFF
NA	TRBV7-6	CASSSAGQGVETQYF
few	TRBV5-4	CASSSTLNEKLFF
few	TRBV11-2	CASSLANEQYF
NA	TRBV28	CASSFWGQGWGYTF
NA	TRBV4-1	CASSQSGGAWNEQFF
NA	TRBV2	CASSALGAPNQPQHF
NA	TRBV6-1	CASSEGQAYDTQYF